Included here is one TCR beta chain sequence, with context. Its antigen is not identified. The CDR3 consists of 17 residues. Trimming shortened V by 5 bases and J by 3 bases, and 21 bases separated the two germline ends. This sample was taken from a study of response to subunit inactivated influenza vaccine. Findings of the study overall: There was a suggestion from the authors that each seasonal influenza vaccination recruits few new T cells.

TCRdb ran MiXCR on the RT-PCR reads and lists one entry per CDR3 protein. The profile shows more than 700,000 distinct CDR3 sequences, 20% to 25% of them singletons. The starting material was PBMCs from blood, obtained 5 to 6 days after vaccination. The sequence derives from a man aged 45 to 65 who received an inactivated influenza vaccine. The rearrangement uses TRBV12-3 or TRBV12-4 and TRBJ2-3, with a possible D match to TRBD1 (6 bases). The CDR3 sequence is CASSAGRDIPGTDTQYF. The CDR3 DNA follows: TGTGCCAGCAGTGCCGGCCGGGACATACCCGGGACAGATACGCAGTATTTT.